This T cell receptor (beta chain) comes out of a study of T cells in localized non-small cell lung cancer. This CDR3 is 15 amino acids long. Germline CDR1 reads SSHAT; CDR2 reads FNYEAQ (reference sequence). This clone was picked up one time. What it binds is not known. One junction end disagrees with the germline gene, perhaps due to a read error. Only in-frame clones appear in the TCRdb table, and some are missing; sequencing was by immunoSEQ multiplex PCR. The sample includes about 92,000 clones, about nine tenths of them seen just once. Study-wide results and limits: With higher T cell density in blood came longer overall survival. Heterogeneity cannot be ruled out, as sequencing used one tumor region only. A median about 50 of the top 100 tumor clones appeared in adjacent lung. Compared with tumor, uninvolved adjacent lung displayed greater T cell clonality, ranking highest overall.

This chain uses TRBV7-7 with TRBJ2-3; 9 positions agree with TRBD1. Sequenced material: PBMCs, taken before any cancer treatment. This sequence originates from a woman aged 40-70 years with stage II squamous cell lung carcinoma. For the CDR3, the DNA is TGTGCTAGCAGCTTCGGGGGACAGGGAACAGATACGCAGTATTTT. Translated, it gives CASSFGGQGTDTQYF.